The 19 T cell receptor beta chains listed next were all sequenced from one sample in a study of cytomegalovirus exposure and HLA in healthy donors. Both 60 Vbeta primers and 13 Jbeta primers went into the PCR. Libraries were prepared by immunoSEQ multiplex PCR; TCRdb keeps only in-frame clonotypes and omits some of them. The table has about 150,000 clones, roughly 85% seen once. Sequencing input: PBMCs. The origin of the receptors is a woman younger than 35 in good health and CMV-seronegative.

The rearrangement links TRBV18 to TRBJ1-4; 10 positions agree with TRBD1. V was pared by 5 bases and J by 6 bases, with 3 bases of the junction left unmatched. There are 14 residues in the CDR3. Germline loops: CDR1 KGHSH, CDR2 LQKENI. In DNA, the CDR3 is TGTGCCAGCTCAGACAGGGGGCCTTATGAAAAACTGTTTTTT. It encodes CASSDRGPYEKLFF.

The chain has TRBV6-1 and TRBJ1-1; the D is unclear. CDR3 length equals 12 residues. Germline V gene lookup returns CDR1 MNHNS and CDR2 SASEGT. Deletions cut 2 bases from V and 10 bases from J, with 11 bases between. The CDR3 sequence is CASSESRRIAFF. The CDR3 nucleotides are TGTGCCAGCAGTGAATCACGGCGGATAGCTTTCTTT.

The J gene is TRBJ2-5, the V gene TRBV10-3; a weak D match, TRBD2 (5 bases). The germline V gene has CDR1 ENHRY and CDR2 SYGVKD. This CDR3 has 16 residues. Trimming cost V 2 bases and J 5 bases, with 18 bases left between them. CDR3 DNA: TGTGCCATCAGTGAGGGGATGTCGCTAGCTTGGGAGACCCAGTACTTC. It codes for CAISEGMSLAWETQYF.

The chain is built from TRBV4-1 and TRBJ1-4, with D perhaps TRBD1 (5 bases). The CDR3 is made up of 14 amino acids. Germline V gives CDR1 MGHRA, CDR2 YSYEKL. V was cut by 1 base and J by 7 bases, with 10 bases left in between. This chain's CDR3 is CASSQVRGSEKLFF. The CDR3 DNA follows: TGCGCCAGCAGCCAAGTACGGGGGAGTGAAAAACTGTTTTTT.

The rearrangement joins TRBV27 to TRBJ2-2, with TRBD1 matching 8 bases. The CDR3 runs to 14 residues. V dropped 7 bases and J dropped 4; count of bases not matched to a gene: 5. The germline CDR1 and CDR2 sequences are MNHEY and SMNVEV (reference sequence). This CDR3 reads CASTGQASTGELFF. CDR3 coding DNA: TGTGCCAGCACGGGACAGGCGAGCACCGGGGAGCTGTTTTTT.

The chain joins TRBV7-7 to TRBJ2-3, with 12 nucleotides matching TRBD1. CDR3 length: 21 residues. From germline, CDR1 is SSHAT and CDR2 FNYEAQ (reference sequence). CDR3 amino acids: CASGLIVGTGGQRSGTDTQYF. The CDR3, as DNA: TGTGCTAGCGGCTTGATAGTCGGGACAGGGGGCCAGAGGTCAGGCACAGATACGCAGTATTTT.

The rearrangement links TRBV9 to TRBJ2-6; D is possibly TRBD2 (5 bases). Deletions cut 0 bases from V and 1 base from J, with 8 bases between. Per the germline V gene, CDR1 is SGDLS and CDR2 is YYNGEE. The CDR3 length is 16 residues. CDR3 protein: CASSVAEESGANVLTF. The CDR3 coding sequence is TGTGCCAGCAGCGTAGCGGAGGAGTCTGGGGCCAACGTCCTGACTTTC.

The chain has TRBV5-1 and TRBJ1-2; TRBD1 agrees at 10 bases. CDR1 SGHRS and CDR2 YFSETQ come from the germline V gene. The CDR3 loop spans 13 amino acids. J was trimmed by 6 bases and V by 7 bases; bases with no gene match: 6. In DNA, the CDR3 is TGCGCCAGCTCCCCCGGGACAGGGGATGGCTACACCTTC. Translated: CASSPGTGDGYTF.

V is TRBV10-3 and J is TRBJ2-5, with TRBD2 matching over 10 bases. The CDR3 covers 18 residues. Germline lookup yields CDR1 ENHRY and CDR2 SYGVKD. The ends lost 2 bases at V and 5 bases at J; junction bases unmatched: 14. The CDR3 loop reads CAISEPQMLAGGGETQYF. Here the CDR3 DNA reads TGTGCCATCAGTGAGCCTCAGATGTTAGCGGGGGGCGGGGAGACCCAGTACTTC.

For the CDR3, the DNA is TGCGCCAGCAGTGAGTCAGGGGGCTCTGGAAACACCATATATTTT. Protein product: CASSESGGSGNTIYF. The chain uses TRBV10-1 and TRBJ1-3; maybe TRBD1 (6 bases). CDR3 length: 15 residues. V was pared by 0 bases and J by 0 bases, with 6 bases between. Germline V gene data show CDR1 as WNHNN and CDR2 as SYGVQD (reference sequence).

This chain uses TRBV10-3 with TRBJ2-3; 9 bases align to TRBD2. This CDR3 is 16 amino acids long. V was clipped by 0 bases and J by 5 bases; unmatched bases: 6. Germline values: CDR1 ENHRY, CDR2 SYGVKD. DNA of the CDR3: TGTGCCATCAGTGAGTCCGGCGGGAGGGCCAAAGATACGCAGTATTTT. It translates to CAISESGGRAKDTQYF.

CDR3 residues: CAISGMARGYHEQYF. The CDR3 DNA reads as TGTGCCATCAGTGGGATGGCCCGAGGGTACCACGAGCAGTACTTC. The chain uses TRBV10-3 and TRBJ2-7, with D possibly matching TRBD2 (5 bases). The CDR3 has 15 amino acids. V was trimmed by 4 bases and J by 5 bases, leaving 18 bases between them. CDR1 ENHRY and CDR2 SYGVKD come from the germline V gene.

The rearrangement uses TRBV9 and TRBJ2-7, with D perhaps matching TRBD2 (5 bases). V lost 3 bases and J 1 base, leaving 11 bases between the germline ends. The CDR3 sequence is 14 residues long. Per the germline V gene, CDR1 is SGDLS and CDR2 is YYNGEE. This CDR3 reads CASSADGSSYEQYF. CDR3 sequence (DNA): TGTGCCAGCAGCGCCGATGGGAGTTCCTACGAGCAGTACTTC.

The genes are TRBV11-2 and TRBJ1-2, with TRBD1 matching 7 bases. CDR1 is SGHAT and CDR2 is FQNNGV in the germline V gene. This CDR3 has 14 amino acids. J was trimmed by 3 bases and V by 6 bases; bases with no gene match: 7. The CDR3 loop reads CASSMTGIDYGYTF. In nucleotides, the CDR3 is TGTGCCAGCAGTATGACAGGGATCGACTATGGCTACACCTTC.

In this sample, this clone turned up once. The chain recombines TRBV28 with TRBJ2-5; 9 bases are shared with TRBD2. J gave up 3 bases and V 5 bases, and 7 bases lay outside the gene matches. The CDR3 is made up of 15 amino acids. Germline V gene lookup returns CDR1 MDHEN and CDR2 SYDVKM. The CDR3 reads CASSKGGGGKETQYF. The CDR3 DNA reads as TGTGCCAGCAGTAAAGGCGGGGGGGGGAAAGAGACCCAGTACTTC.

In DNA, the CDR3 is TGTGCCAGCAGCCTCAGGGGCAGGGAGCAGTTCTTC. Protein sequence: CASSLRGREQFF. V usage is TRBV6-1 and J usage is TRBJ2-1, with D perhaps TRBD1 (6 bases). Trimming took off 6 bases at V and 10 bases at J, with 13 bases between the two ends. The length of the CDR3 is 12 residues. Germline V gene data show CDR1 as MNHNS and CDR2 as SASEGT.

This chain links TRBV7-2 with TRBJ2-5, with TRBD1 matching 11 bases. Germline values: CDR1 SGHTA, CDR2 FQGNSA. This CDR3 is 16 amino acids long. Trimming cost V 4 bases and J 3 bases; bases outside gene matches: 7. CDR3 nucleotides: TGTGCCAGCAGCTCCGGACAGGGGGCGGGTAAAGAGACCCAGTACTTC. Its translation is CASSSGQGAGKETQYF.

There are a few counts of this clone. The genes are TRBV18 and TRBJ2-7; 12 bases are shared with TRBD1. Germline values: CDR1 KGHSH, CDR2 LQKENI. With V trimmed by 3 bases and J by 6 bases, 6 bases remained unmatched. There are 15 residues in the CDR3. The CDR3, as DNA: TGTGCCAGCTCACCCACCGGGACAGGGGGCGGCGAGCAGTACTTC. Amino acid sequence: CASSPTGTGGGEQYF.

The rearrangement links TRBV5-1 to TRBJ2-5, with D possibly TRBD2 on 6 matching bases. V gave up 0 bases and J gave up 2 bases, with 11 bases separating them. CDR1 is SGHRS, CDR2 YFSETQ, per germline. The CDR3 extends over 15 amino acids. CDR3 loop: CASSLGGGTQETQYF. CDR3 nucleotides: TGCGCCAGCAGCTTGGGGGGCGGGACTCAAGAGACCCAGTACTTC. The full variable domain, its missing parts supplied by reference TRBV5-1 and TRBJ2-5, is KAGVTQTPRYLIKTRGQQVTLSCSPISGHRSVSWYQQTPGQGLQFLFEYFSETQRNKGNFPGRFSGRQFSNSRSEMNVSTLELGDSALYLCASSLGGGTQETQYFGPGTRLLVL.